A selection of T cell receptor beta chains follows, all from one sample in a study of T cell therapy after organ transplantation. The antigens of these receptors remain unknown. Data came from immunoSEQ multiplex PCR; TCRdb stores just in-frame clones and leaves some out. The sample lists approximately 52,000 clones; 85% to 95% were seen once. Source: CD8+ T cells from blood, taken before autologous CMV-specific T cell therapy. Every receptor here comes from a human patient who had received a solid organ transplant and had CMV disease. CDR3s include the opening cysteine and the closing phenylalanine or tryptophan. A D gene is named only where the DNA matches it firmly. Rows may omit the clone size; those that give it use once, few, many or a size class.

cdr3_length,clone_size,j_call,v_call,d_call,cdr3_aa,cdr3_nt
14,.,TRBJ2-1,TRBV19,TRBD1,CATTGTGDYNEQFF,TGTGCCACCACCGGGACAGGGGACTACAATGAGCAGTTCTTC
18,.,TRBJ2-3,TRBV5-1,TRBD2,CASSPGLAGLTRTDTQYF,TGCGCCAGCAGCCCCGGACTAGCGGGCCTTACTCGCACAGATACGCAGTATTTT
14,.,TRBJ1-4,TRBV27,.,CASTPTGTNGKLFF,TGTGCCAGCACTCCGACAGGCACGAATGGAAAACTGTTTTTT
17,.,TRBJ2-7,TRBV4-1,TRBD1,CASSHPSGTGSSYEQYF,TGCGCCAGCAGCCACCCCTCAGGGACAGGAAGCTCCTACGAGCAGTACTTC
15,once,TRBJ2-5,TRBV4-1,.,CASSQDVDYGETQYF,TGCGCCAGCAGCCAAGATGTTGATTATGGGGAGACCCAGTACTTC
16,.,TRBJ2-7,TRBV6-1,TRBD1,CASSEEPMTGIYEQYF,TGTGCCAGCAGTGAAGAACCTATGACAGGGATCTACGAGCAGTACTTC
13,.,TRBJ2-5,TRBV4-1,TRBD1,CASSDDREETQYF,TGCGCCAGCAGCGACGACAGGGAAGAGACCCAGTACTTC
16,.,TRBJ2-1,TRBV27,TRBD2,CASSPDPGGVNNEQFF,TGTGCCAGCAGTCCCGATCCCGGGGGGGTAAACAATGAGCAGTTCTTC
12,.,TRBJ2-1,TRBV2,.,CASSVWANEQFF,TGTGCCAGCAGTGTCTGGGCCAATGAGCAGTTCTTC
11,few,TRBJ2-3,TRBV27,.,CASSSTDTQYF,TGTGCCAGCAGTTCCACAGATACGCAGTATTTT
16,.,TRBJ2-7,TRBV4-3,.,CASSQDLFRDGQEQYF,TGCGCCAGCAGCCAAGATCTATTCCGGGACGGCCAGGAGCAGTACTTC
12,.,TRBJ1-1,TRBV11-2,.,CASSLGVTEAFF,TGTGCCAGCAGCCTGGGTGTAACTGAAGCTTTCTTT
9,.,TRBJ2-1,TRBV29-1,.,CSVEYEQFF,TGCAGCGTTGAGTATGAGCAGTTCTTC
17,.,TRBJ1-5,TRBV19,.,CASSPTGWEGSNQPQHF,TGTGCCAGTAGCCCCACGGGTTGGGAGGGAAGCAATCAGCCCCAGCATTTT
18,.,TRBJ1-5,TRBV19,.,CASSSRGRDWVGNQPQHF,TGTGCCAGTAGTTCTCGGGGGAGGGATTGGGTTGGGAATCAGCCCCAGCATTTT
14,.,TRBJ2-2,TRBV29-1,.,CSVDAGSDTGELFF,TGCAGCGTTGATGCGGGGAGCGACACCGGGGAGCTGTTTTTT
16,.,TRBJ1-5,TRBV19,.,CASSMARQYSNQPQHF,TGTGCCAGTAGTATGGCAAGACAGTATAGCAATCAGCCCCAGCATTTT
16,once,TRBJ1-5,TRBV6-6,.,CASSYSTAYSNQPQHF,TGTGCCAGCAGTTACTCGACAGCCTATAGCAATCAGCCCCAGCATTTT
15,.,TRBJ2-7,TRBV5-5,.,CASSLVGASAYEQYF,TGTGCCAGCAGCTTGGTGGGGGCCTCGGCCTACGAGCAGTACTTC
13,once,TRBJ2-5,TRBV7-9,.,CASLKAGLETQYF,TGTGCCAGCCTCAAAGCAGGGCTAGAGACCCAGTACTTC
15,.,TRBJ2-7,TRBV7-7,TRBD1,CASSPGTASSYEQYF,TGTGCTAGCAGCCCCGGGACAGCCAGCTCCTACGAGCAGTACTTC
16,.,TRBJ2-4,TRBV13,TRBD2,CASSLGLAGGRDIQYF,TGTGCCAGCAGCTTAGGGCTAGCGGGAGGTCGAGACATTCAGTACTTC
16,.,TRBJ1-2,TRBV5-4,.,CASSLGSWTLQDGYTF,TGTGCCAGCAGCTTGGGTTCGTGGACCCTTCAGGATGGCTACACCTTC
14,.,TRBJ2-5,TRBV7-7,.,CASSLAGSQETQYF,TGTGCCAGCAGCTTAGCCGGATCCCAAGAGACCCAGTACTTC
14,.,TRBJ2-3,TRBV7-9,TRBD2,CASPASGEGDTQYF,TGTGCCAGTCCGGCTAGCGGGGAGGGAGATACGCAGTATTTT
14,.,TRBJ1-1,TRBV6-4,.,CASSTGSPWGEAFF,TGTGCCAGCAGCACCGGGAGCCCTTGGGGTGAAGCTTTCTTT
13,.,TRBJ2-5,TRBV6-6,.,CASKRDNEETQYF,TGTGCCAGCAAGCGGGACAACGAAGAGACCCAGTACTTC